This TCR beta chain derives from a study of blood T cell repertoires in COVID-19. The wider study: Donors in the United States, Italy and Spain gave samples during acute or convalescent COVID-19.

Self-reported history from a screening survey and questionnaire set each donor's cohort. Assay used: immunoSEQ multiplex PCR; TCRdb lists only in-frame clones, some missing. Of fewer than 150,000 clones in the sample, 75% to 90% were seen once. Germline V CDR1 and CDR2: GTSNPN, SVGIG (reference sequence). Germline trimming cut 5 bases from V and 8 bases from J; bases unmatched to any gene: 5. The CDR3 has 13 residues. V gene TRBV30 combines with J gene TRBJ1-6; 8 bases align to TRBD1. This receptor was obtained from a man aged 50 to 59 in a cohort exposed to, infected with or recovered from COVID-19 (not recorded which). The sequencing sample was made of PBMCs or T cells enriched from blood (not recorded which). This CDR3 reads CAWAQGVYSPLHF. For the CDR3, the DNA is TGTGCCTGGGCACAGGGGGTTTATTCACCCCTCCACTTT.